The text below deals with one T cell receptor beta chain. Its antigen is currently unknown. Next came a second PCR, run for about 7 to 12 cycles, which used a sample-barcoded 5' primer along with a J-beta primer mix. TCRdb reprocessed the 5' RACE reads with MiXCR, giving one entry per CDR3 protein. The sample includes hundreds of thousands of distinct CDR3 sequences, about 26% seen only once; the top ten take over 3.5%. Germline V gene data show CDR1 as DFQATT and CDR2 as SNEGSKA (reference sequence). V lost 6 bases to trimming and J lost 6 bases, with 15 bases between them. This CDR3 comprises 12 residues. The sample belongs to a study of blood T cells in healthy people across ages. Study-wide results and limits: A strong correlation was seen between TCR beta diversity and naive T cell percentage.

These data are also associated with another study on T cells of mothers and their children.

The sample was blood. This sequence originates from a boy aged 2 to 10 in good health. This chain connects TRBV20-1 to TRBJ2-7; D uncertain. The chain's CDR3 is CSAPDGVREQYF. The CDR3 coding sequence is TGCAGTGCCCCGGACGGTGTCCGCGAGCAGTACTTC.